This record covers a single T cell receptor (beta chain). The data were obtained in a study of blood T cell repertoires in COVID-19. Study at large: The samples span acute and convalescent COVID-19 from the United States, Italy and Spain. Nucleic acid was either cDNA or gDNA, and it came from T cells, B-cell-depleted T cells, or PBMCs.

Per the germline V gene, CDR1 is SGHNT and CDR2 is YYREEE (reference sequence). The CDR3 covers 14 residues. Trimming shortened V by 1 base and J by 3 bases, and 10 bases separated the two germline ends. Authors' processing steps: Amplifying reference gene primers gave estimates of nucleated cell counts. Profiled with immunoSEQ multiplex PCR; TCRdb holds only in-frame clones, not every one. V, J and clone size reflect that table, while D and trimming were determined from the DNA. Among 95,000 to 150,000 clones listed, about 81% were seen once. The sample consisted of peripheral blood. V is TRBV5-4 and J is TRBJ1-1; D gene unclear. The TCR originated in a woman between 45 and 65 years old with acute or convalescent COVID-19. The CDR3 is CASSLRYEYTEAFF. The CDR3 coding sequence is TGTGCCAGCAGCTTGCGGTACGAGTACACTGAAGCTTTCTTT.